What follows are 6 T cell receptor beta chains derived from one specimen sequenced in a study of blood T cell repertoires in COVID-19. Assay: immunoSEQ multiplex PCR; the TCRdb copy retains only in-frame clones and omits some. Altogether over 95,000 clones are present, 85% being singletons, with the ten largest covering around an eighth. The sequenced sample consisted of peripheral blood. These receptors all stem from a human donor in a cohort sampled during active COVID-19.

This chain uses TRBV19 with TRBJ1-6, with D tentatively TRBD1 (5 bases). CDR1 and CDR2 (germline): LNHDA, SQIVND (reference sequence). The V and J ends lost 6 bases and 0 bases respectively, with 9 bases between them. The CDR3 covers 15 residues. CDR3 in amino acids: CASRGGDSYNSPLHF. CDR3 nucleotides: TGTGCCAGTAGGGGGGGAGACTCCTATAATTCACCCCTCCACTTT.

The V gene is TRBV15, the J gene TRBJ2-1; TRBD2 aligns across 12 bases. This CDR3 is 16 amino acids long. The germline V gene encodes CDR1 LNHNV and CDR2 YYDKDF (reference sequence). The V gene end was trimmed by 2 bases and the J gene end by 5 bases; junction bases not matched to a gene: 4. The chain's CDR3 is CATSRRLAGADNEQFF. CDR3 in DNA: TGTGCCACCAGCAGACGACTAGCGGGGGCCGACAATGAGCAGTTCTTC.

This chain connects TRBV6-5 to TRBJ2-7; the match to TRBD2 covers 8 bases. CDR1 is MNHEY, CDR2 SVGAGI, per germline. V lost 6 bases to trimming and J lost 8 bases; unmatched junction nucleotides: 12. CDR3 length: 14 residues. Written as DNA, the CDR3 is TGTGCCAGCAGCCCACTAGCGGCCAGTGTTCAGCAGTACTTC. Its translation: CASSPLAASVQQYF.

This clone was found a few times. The gene calls are TRBV19 and TRBJ2-2; no firm D call. The CDR3 extends over 14 amino acids. The germline V and J ends were trimmed by 3 bases and 4 bases, with 9 bases remaining between them. The germline V gene encodes CDR1 LNHDA and CDR2 SQIVND (reference sequence). DNA of the CDR3: TGTGCCAGTAGTATCTTACAGACCACCGGGGAGCTGTTTTTT. Protein: CASSILQTTGELFF.

This clone was observed once. This chain connects TRBV5-1 to TRBJ2-1, with D possibly TRBD1 on 6 matching bases. The CDR3 totals 13 residues. Between the trimmed V and J ends, which lost 4 bases and 7 bases, there was a span of 12 bases. Germline CDR1 reads SGHRS; CDR2 reads YFSETQ. CDR3 amino acids: CASSAGQNNEQFF. CDR3 sequence (DNA): TGCGCCAGCAGCGCAGGACAGAATAATGAGCAGTTCTTC.

The CDR3 region has the DNA TGCGCCAGCAGCTTGGGGGCAGGACAAAGGTTGACAGATACGCAGTATTTT. Encoded protein: CASSLGAGQRLTDTQYF. The chain has TRBV5-1 and TRBJ2-3; possible D gene TRBD1, 5 bases. Trimming took off 0 bases at V and 3 bases at J, with 17 bases between the two ends. There are 17 residues in the CDR3. The V gene's germline CDR1 is SGHRS and CDR2 YFSETQ.